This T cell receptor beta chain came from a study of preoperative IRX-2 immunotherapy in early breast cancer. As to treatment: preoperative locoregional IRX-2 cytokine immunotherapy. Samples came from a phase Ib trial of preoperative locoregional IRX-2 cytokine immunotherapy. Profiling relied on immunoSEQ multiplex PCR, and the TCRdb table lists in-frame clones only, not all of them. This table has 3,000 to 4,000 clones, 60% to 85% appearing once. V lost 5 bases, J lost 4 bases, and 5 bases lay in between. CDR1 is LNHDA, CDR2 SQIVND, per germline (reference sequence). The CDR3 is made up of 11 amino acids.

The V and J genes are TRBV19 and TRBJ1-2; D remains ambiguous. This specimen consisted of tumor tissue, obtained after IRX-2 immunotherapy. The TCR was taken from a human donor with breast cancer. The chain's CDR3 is CASSPGYGYTF. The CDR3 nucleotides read TGTGCCAGTAGTCCCGGCTATGGCTACACCTTC.